This T cell receptor (beta chain) was recovered during a study of blood T cell repertoires in COVID-19. Produced via immunoSEQ multiplex PCR; TCRdb's table is partial and in-frame only. In the table there are about 300,000 clones, 85% of which are singletons. The CDR3 is 14 residues long. Trimming removed 3 bases from V and 6 bases from J; junction bases left unmatched: 2. Germline CDR1 and CDR2: LGHDT and YNNKEL (reference sequence). The J gene is TRBJ1-6, the V gene TRBV3-1 (or the pseudogene TRBV3-2); 7 nucleotides agree with TRBD1. The source material was PBMCs or T cells enriched from blood (not recorded which). The sequence derives from a woman between 45 and 65 years old who had recovered from COVID-19. The CDR3 DNA reads TGTGCCAGCAGCCAGGGGACAGCTAATTCACCCCTCCACTTT. Protein sequence: CASSQGTANSPLHF.